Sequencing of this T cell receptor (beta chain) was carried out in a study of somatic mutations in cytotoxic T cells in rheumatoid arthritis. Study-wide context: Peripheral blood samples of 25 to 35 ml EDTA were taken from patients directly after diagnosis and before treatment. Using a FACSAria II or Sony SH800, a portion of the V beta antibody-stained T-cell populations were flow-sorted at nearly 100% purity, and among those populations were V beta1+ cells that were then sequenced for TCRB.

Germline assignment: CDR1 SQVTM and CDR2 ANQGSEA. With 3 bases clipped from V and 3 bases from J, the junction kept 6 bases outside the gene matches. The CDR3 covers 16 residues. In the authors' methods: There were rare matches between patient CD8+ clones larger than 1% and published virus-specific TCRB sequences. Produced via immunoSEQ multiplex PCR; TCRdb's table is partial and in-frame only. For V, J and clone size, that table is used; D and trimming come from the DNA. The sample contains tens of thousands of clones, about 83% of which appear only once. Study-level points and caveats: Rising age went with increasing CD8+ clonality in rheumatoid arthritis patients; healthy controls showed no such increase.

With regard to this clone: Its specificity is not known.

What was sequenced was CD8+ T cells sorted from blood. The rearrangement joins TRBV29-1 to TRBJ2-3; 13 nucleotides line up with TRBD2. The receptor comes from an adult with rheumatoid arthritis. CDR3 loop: CSVDGLAGDWTDTQYF. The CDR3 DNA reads TGCAGCGTTGACGGACTAGCGGGAGATTGGACAGATACGCAGTATTTT.